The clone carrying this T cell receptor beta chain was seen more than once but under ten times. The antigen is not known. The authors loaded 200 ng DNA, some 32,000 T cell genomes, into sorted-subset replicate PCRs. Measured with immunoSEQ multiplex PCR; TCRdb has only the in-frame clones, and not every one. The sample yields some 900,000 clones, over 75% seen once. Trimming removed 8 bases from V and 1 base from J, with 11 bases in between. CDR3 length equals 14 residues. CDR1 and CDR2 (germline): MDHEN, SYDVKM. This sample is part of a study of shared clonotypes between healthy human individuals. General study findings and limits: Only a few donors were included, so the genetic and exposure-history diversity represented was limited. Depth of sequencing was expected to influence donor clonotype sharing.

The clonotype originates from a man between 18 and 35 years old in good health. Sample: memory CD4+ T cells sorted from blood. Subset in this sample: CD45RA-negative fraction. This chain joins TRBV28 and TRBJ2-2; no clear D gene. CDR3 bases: TGTGCCAGCCGCACGAGTGGGAACACCGGGGAGCTGTTTTTT. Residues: CASRTSGNTGELFF. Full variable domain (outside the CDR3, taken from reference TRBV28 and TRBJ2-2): DVKVTQSSRYLVKRTGEKVFLECVQDMDHENMFWYRQDPGLGLRLIYFSYDVKMKEKGDIPEGYSVSREKKERFSLILESASTNQTSMYLCASRTSGNTGELFFGEGSRLTVL.